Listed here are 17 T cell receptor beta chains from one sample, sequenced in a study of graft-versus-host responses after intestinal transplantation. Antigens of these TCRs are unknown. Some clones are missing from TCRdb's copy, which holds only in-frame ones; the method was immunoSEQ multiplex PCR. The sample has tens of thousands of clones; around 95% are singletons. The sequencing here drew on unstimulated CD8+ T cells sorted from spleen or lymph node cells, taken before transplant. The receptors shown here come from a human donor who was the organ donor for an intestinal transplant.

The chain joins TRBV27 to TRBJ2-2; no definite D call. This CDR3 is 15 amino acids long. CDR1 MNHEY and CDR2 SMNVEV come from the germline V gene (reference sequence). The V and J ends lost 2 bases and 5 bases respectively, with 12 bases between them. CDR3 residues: CASSLAGRSTGELFF. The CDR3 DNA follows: TGTGCCAGCAGTTTAGCCGGGCGTTCGACCGGGGAGCTGTTTTTT.

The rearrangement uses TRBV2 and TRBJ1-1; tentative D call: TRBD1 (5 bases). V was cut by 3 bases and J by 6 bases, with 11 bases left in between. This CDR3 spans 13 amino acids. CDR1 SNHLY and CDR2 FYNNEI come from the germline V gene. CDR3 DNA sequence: TGTGCCAGCAGTGATCAGGGTTCGGCTGAAGCTTTCTTT. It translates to CASSDQGSAEAFF.

The CDR3 coding sequence is TGTGCCAGCAGTTTATCGGGACTTTCTTACTACAATGAGCAGTTCTTC. It is translated as CASSLSGLSYYNEQFF. The chain uses TRBV27 and TRBJ2-1; the D gene is possibly TRBD2 (6 bases). Germline assignment: CDR1 MNHEY and CDR2 SMNVEV (reference sequence). The CDR3 loop spans 16 amino acids. V was pared by 0 bases and J by 3 bases, with 12 bases between.

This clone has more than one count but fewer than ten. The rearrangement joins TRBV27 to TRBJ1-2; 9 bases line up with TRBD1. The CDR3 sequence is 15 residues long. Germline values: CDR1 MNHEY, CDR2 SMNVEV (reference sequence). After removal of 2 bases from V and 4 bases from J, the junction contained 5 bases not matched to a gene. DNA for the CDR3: TGTGCCAGCAGTTTAACGGGACAGGGTTTCTATGGCTACACCTTC. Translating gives CASSLTGQGFYGYTF.

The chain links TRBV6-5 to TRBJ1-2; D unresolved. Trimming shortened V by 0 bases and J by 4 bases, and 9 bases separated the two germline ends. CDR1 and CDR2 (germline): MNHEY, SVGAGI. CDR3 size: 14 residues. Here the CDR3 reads CASSYSEQAYGYTF. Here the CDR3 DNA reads TGTGCCAGCAGTTACTCGGAGCAAGCCTATGGCTACACCTTC.

The CDR3 protein is CASTPEGQGLLGYTF. DNA of the CDR3: TGTGCCAGCACCCCTGAAGGACAGGGCCTCCTTGGCTACACCTTC. The V gene is TRBV28, the J gene TRBJ1-2, with 8 bases fitting TRBD1. Germline V gene sequence: CDR1 MDHEN, CDR2 SYDVKM. The CDR3 is made up of 15 amino acids. Trimming at V came to 7 bases and at J to 7 bases, leaving 14 bases not matched to a gene.

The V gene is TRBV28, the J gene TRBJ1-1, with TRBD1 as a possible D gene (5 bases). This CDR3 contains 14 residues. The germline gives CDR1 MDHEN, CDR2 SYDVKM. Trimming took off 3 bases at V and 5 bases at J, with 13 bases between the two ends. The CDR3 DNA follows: TGTGCCAGCAGTTTCGTTAAGGCAGGGACTGAAGCTTTCTTT. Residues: CASSFVKAGTEAFF.

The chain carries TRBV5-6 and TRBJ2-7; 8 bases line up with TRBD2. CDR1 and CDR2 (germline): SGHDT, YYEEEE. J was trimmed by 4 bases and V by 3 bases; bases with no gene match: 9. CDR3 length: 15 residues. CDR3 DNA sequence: TGTGCCAGCAGCTCACGGGGGGGCGGACGGTACGAGCAGTACTTC. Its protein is CASSSRGGGRYEQYF.

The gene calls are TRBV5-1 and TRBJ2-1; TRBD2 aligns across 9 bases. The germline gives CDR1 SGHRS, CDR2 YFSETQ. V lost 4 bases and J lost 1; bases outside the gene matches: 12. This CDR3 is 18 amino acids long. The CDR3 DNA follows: TGCGCCAGCAGCAACGATCAATATAGCGGGGGTTCCTACAATGAGCAGTTCTTC. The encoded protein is CASSNDQYSGGSYNEQFF.

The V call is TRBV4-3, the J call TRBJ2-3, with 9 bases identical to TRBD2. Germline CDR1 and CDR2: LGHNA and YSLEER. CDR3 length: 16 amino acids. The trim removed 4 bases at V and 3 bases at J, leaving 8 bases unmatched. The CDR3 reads CASSPGTSIVTDTQYF. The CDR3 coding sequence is TGCGCCAGCAGCCCCGGGACTAGCATTGTGACAGATACGCAGTATTTT.

CDR3: CASSIPAGGPTDTQYF. The CDR3 nucleotides are TGTGCCAGTAGTATTCCTGCGGGGGGACCCACAGATACGCAGTATTTT. V usage is TRBV19 and J usage is TRBJ2-3; 8 bases agree with TRBD2. J was trimmed by 2 bases and V by 3 bases; bases with no gene match: 7. The CDR3 spans 16 residues. CDR1 and CDR2 from the germline V gene are LNHDA and SQIVND (reference sequence).

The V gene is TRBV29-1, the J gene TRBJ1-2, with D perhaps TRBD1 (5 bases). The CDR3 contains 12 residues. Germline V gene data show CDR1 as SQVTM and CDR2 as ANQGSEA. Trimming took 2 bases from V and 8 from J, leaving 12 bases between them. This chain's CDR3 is CSVEKGAGGYTF. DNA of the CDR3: TGCAGCGTTGAAAAAGGGGCTGGAGGCTACACCTTC.

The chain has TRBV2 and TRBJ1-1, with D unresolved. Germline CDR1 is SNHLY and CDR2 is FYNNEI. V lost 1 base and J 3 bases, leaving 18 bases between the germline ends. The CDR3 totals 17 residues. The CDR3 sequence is CASSEGGLLRRDTEAFF. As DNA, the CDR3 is TGTGCCAGCAGTGAAGGAGGGCTCTTACGCAGAGACACTGAAGCTTTCTTT.

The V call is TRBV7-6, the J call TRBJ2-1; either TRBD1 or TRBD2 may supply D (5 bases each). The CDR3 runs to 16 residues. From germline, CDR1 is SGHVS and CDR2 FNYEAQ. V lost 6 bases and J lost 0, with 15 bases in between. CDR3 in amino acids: CASSTEAGSSYNEQFF. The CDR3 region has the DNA TGTGCCAGCAGTACCGAAGCAGGGAGCTCCTACAATGAGCAGTTCTTC. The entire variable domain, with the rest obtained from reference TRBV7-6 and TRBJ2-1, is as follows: GAGVSQSPRYKVTKRGQDVALRCDPISGHVSLYWYRQALGQGPEFLTYFNYEAQQDKSGLPNDRFSAERPEGSISTLTIQRTEQRDSAMYRCASSTEAGSSYNEQFFGPGTRLTVL.

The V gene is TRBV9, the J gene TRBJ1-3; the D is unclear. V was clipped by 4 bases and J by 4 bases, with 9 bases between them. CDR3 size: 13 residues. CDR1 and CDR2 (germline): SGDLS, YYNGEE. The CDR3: CASSPAQGNTIYF. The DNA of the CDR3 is TGTGCCAGCAGCCCGGCTCAGGGAAACACCATATATTTT.

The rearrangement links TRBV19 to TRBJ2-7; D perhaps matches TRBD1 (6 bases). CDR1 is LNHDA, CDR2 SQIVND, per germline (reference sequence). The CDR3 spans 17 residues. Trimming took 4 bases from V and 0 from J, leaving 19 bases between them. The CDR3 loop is CASSNRDFDLSSYEQYF. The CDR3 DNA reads TGTGCCAGTAGTAACAGGGATTTTGACCTCAGCTCCTACGAGCAGTACTTC.

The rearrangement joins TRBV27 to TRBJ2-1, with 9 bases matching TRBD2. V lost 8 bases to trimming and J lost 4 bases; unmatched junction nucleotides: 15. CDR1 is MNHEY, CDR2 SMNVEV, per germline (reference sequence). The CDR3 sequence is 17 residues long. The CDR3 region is CASGIVTASGVYNEQFF. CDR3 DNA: TGTGCCAGCGGAATCGTCACGGCTAGCGGGGTATACAATGAGCAGTTCTTC.